Following are 21 T cell receptor beta chains from one sample sequenced in a study of technical replicates of blood from a few donors. Sequencing was performed with immunoSEQ multiplex PCR; in TCRdb, only in-frame clones are kept and a portion is missing. The table has 82,000 or so clones, approximately 96% seen once. Sample: T cells isolated from PBMCs. These TCRs come from a human donor in good health.

The CDR3 is CASSEGTQIDNQPQHF. CDR3 DNA: TGTGCCAGCAGTGAAGGAACGCAAATAGACAATCAGCCCCAGCATTTT. The chain has TRBV6-1 and TRBJ1-5; D unresolved. The CDR3 is 16 residues long. Trimming cost V 1 base and J 3 bases, with 13 bases left between them. Germline V gene lookup returns CDR1 MNHNS and CDR2 SASEGT.

The chain joins TRBV2 to TRBJ2-7, with 7 positions matching TRBD1. This CDR3 comprises 17 residues. Germline CDR1 SNHLY, CDR2 FYNNEI. Trimming took 10 bases from V and 0 from J; bases not matched to a gene: 18. The CDR3 reads CAITDRAETRSSYEQYF. In nucleotides, the CDR3 is TGTGCCATCACCGACAGGGCCGAAACCAGGAGCTCCTACGAGCAGTACTTC.

This clone appeared a single time. The chain's CDR3 is CSVGGRSAYGYTF. The CDR3, as DNA: TGCAGCGTTGGAGGAAGAAGTGCGTATGGCTACACCTTC. V usage is TRBV29-1 and J usage is TRBJ1-2, with no clear D. Germline V gene lookup returns CDR1 SQVTM and CDR2 ANQGSEA. The V end was cut by 4 bases, the J end by 5 bases, with 14 bases between. The CDR3 consists of 13 residues. Together with reference TRBV29-1 and TRBJ1-2, the CDR3 gives the full variable domain: SAVISQKPSRDICQRGTSLTIQCQVDSQVTMMFWYRQQPGQSLTLIATANQGSEATYESGFVIDKFPISRPNLTFSTLTVSNMSPEDSSIYLCSVGGRSAYGYTFGSGTRLTVV.

The chain joins TRBV9 to TRBJ2-1, with TRBD2 matching over 9 bases. CDR3 length: 15 amino acids. Trimming at V came to 4 bases and at J to 8 bases, leaving 10 bases not matched to a gene. From germline, CDR1 is SGDLS and CDR2 YYNGEE. Here the CDR3 reads CASSPPGSGGYEQFF. The DNA for the CDR3 is TGTGCCAGCAGCCCCCCCGGTAGCGGGGGATATGAGCAGTTCTTC. Complete variable domain (other parts from reference TRBV9 and TRBJ2-1): DSGVTQTPKHLITATGQRVTLRCSPRSGDLSVYWYQQSLDQGLQFLIQYYNGEERAKGNILERFSAQQFPDLHSELNLSSLELGDSALYFCASSPPGSGGYEQFFGPGTRLTVL.

The J gene is TRBJ2-3, the V gene TRBV28, with D perhaps TRBD2 (5 bases). The V end was cut by 7 bases, the J end by 0 bases, with 11 bases between. Germline V CDR1 and CDR2: MDHEN, SYDVKM. This CDR3 contains 14 residues. CDR3 loop: CASTFRRSTDTQYF. Written as DNA, the CDR3 is TGTGCCAGCACCTTTCGGAGGAGCACAGATACGCAGTATTTT.

The genes are TRBV23-1 and TRBJ2-7; D might be TRBD1 (5 bases). TRBV23-1 is known as an ORF, though its function is uncertain. V gave up 0 bases and J gave up 0 bases, with 15 bases separating them. The CDR3 consists of 17 residues. CDR3 DNA sequence: TGCGCCAGCAGTCAATCTAAGACAGCACTATTCTCCTACGAGCAGTACTTC. It translates to CASSQSKTALFSYEQYF.

V is TRBV7-3 and J is TRBJ2-3, with 9 bases identical to TRBD2. CDR1 and CDR2 from the germline V gene are SGHTA and FQGTGA. The CDR3 is made up of 15 amino acids. The ends lost 2 bases at V and 0 bases at J; junction bases unmatched: 0. CDR3 region: CASSLLAGSTDTQYF. CDR3 sequence (DNA): TGTGCCAGCAGCTTACTAGCGGGAAGCACAGATACGCAGTATTTT.

V is TRBV18 and J is TRBJ1-1, with 9 bases matching TRBD1. Germline trimming cut 9 bases from V and 3 bases from J; bases unmatched to any gene: 5. This CDR3 contains 13 residues. In germline, CDR1 is KGHSH, CDR2 LQKENI. The CDR3 bases are TGTGCCAGTAAACAGGGGGCCTACACTGAAGCTTTCTTT. It yields the protein CASKQGAYTEAFF.

This chain connects TRBV19 to TRBJ2-7, with D unclear. Germline CDR1 and CDR2: LNHDA and SQIVND (reference sequence). The CDR3 is made up of 15 amino acids. V dropped 1 base and J dropped 0 bases, with 10 bases sitting between them. This CDR3 is CASSIGATSSYEQYF. CDR3 bases: TGTGCCAGTAGTATAGGGGCGACATCCTCCTACGAGCAGTACTTC. The whole variable domain, remainder taken from reference TRBV19 and TRBJ2-7, is DGGITQSPKYLFRKEGQNVTLSCEQNLNHDAMYWYRQDPGQGLRLIYYSQIVNDFQKGDIAEGYSVSREKKESFPLTVTSAQKNPTAFYLCASSIGATSSYEQYFGPGTRLTVT.

The chain joins TRBV27 to TRBJ1-5; the D gene is possibly TRBD1 (5 bases). Trimming removed 5 bases at V and 2 bases at J, with 13 bases between. Germline V gives CDR1 MNHEY, CDR2 SMNVEV (reference sequence). CDR3 size: 15 residues. In nucleotides, the CDR3 is TGTGCCAGCAGTCCAGGGCCCGATGGCAATCAGCCCCAGCATTTT. Translating gives CASSPGPDGNQPQHF.

The chain uses TRBV30 and TRBJ2-3, with a weak D call TRBD2 (6 bases). The CDR3 sequence is 16 residues long. Trimming pared 0 bases from V and 5 bases from J, leaving 18 bases between. The germline CDR1 and CDR2 sequences are GTSNPN and SVGIG (reference sequence). As DNA, the CDR3 is TGTGCCTGGAGTGTACTGGAGGGGCCAAGTCAAGATACGCAGTATTTT. Translated, it gives CAWSVLEGPSQDTQYF.

The J gene is TRBJ1-5, the V gene TRBV10-3, with 8 bases matching TRBD1. The CDR3 covers 15 residues. CDR1 ENHRY and CDR2 SYGVKD come from the germline V gene. V lost 3 bases, J lost 4 bases, and 5 bases stayed unmatched. In DNA, the CDR3 is TGTGCCATCAGTGAAGGACAGGGTGGGAATCAGCCCCAGCATTTT. The encoded protein is CAISEGQGGNQPQHF.

The chain is built from TRBV6-5 and TRBJ2-1; TRBD2 matches at 7 bases. The length of the CDR3 is 14 residues. Germline V gene data show CDR1 as MNHEY and CDR2 as SVGAGI. The ends lost 0 bases at V and 8 bases at J; junction bases unmatched: 4. CDR3 nucleotide sequence: TGTGCCAGCAGTTACTCTGCGGGAGCCGATGAGCAGTTCTTC. It codes for CASSYSAGADEQFF.

The V call is TRBV30, the J call TRBJ1-5; weak D call: TRBD1 (6 bases). Germline V gene lookup returns CDR1 GTSNPN and CDR2 SVGIG (reference sequence). CDR3 length equals 15 residues. Trimming cost V 5 bases and J 2 bases, with 16 bases left between them. DNA for the CDR3: TGTGCCTGGGCCACCGGGGGGGGCGGCAATCAGCCCCAGCATTTT. Its protein product is CAWATGGGGNQPQHF.

The rearrangement uses TRBV6-1 and TRBJ2-1; 12 bases fit TRBD2. V dropped 7 bases and J dropped 6; count of bases not matched to a gene: 4. Germline V lookup: CDR1 MNHNS, CDR2 SASEGT. This CDR3 is 14 amino acids long. In DNA, the CDR3 is TGTGCCAGCACCTGGACTAGCGGGGCCAATGAGCAGTTCTTC. Protein: CASTWTSGANEQFF.

The chain links TRBV18 to TRBJ2-6; D remains ambiguous. V dropped 3 bases and J dropped 0 bases, with 6 bases sitting between them. The CDR3 totals 15 residues. Germline V gene sequence: CDR1 KGHSH, CDR2 LQKENI. CDR3 coding DNA: TGTGCCAGCTCACCCTCAGTCTCTGGGGCCAACGTCCTGACTTTC. Its protein product is CASSPSVSGANVLTF.

This rearrangement joins TRBV2 to TRBJ2-1; D might be TRBD2 (5 bases). Deletions cut 11 bases from V and 9 bases from J, with 20 bases between. The CDR3 covers 13 residues. Germline V lookup: CDR1 SNHLY, CDR2 FYNNEI. CDR3 sequence (DNA): TGTGCCGGAAACGTCGGCGGGCGCACTGAGCAGTTCTTC. Translated: CAGNVGGRTEQFF. Using reference TRBV2 and TRBJ2-1 for the parts outside the CDR3, the full variable domain is EPEVTQTPSHQVTQMGQEVILRCVPISNHLYFYWYRQILGQKVEFLVSFYNNEISEKSEIFDDQFSVERPDGSNFTLKIRSTKLEDSAMYFCAGNVGGRTEQFFGPGTRLTVL.

The genes are TRBV6-1 and TRBJ2-7; tentative D call: TRBD2 (5 bases). Deletions cut 6 bases from V and 3 bases from J, with 9 bases between. Germline V CDR1 and CDR2: MNHNS, SASEGT. The CDR3 contains 12 residues. The CDR3 spells CASRATSYEQYF. The CDR3 DNA reads TGTGCCAGCAGGGCAACTAGCTACGAGCAGTACTTC.

The chain joins TRBV29-1 to TRBJ2-2; 10 bases map to TRBD2. This CDR3 is built from 14 residues. The J segment lost 4 bases and the V segment lost 3 bases, leaving 2 bases of the junction unmatched. Germline V CDR1 and CDR2: SQVTM, ANQGSEA. The DNA for the CDR3 is TGCAGCGTTGATCTAGCGGGAGTCACCGGGGAGCTGTTTTTT. Its translation: CSVDLAGVTGELFF.

The CDR3: CASSARTELYNEQFF. The CDR3, as DNA: TGTGCCAGCAGCGCTCGGACAGAACTCTACAATGAGCAGTTCTTC. The chain employs TRBV9 and TRBJ2-1, with D tentatively TRBD1 (6 bases). The V gene's germline CDR1 is SGDLS and CDR2 YYNGEE. V lost 3 bases to trimming and J lost 3 bases, with 13 bases between them. The CDR3 covers 15 residues.

This sequence joins TRBV6-5 and TRBJ1-2; a weak D match, TRBD1 (5 bases). Germline V CDR1 and CDR2: MNHEY, SVGAGI. The CDR3 loop spans 13 amino acids. Trimming took off 2 bases at V and 9 bases at J, with 13 bases between the two ends. The CDR3 here is CASSYGARASYTF. CDR3 coding DNA: TGTGCCAGCAGTTACGGTGCCAGGGCAAGCTACACCTTC.